This T cell receptor (beta chain) was identified in a study of cytomegalovirus exposure and HLA in healthy donors. In the case of this clone: Within the sample, other DNA sequences also encode this same CDR3.

The PCR employed 60 Vbeta primers together with 13 Jbeta primers. Clones were read by immunoSEQ multiplex PCR, and TCRdb kept only the in-frame ones, dropping some. This sample carries about 65,000 clones, approximately 60% of them seen once, and the ten largest clones take around 2.7%. V lost 1 base to trimming and J lost 4 bases; unmatched junction nucleotides: 1. CDR1 is MGHRA and CDR2 is YSYEKL in the germline V gene. The CDR3 spans 14 residues. The sequence was obtained from a man aged 25-45 years in good health and CMV-seronegative. The rearrangement links TRBV4-1 to TRBJ2-7; 10 bases agree with TRBD1. The material sequenced was PBMCs. The CDR3 DNA follows: TGCGCCAGCAGCCAAGGACAGGGGGCTTACGAGCAGTACTTC. Translated, it gives CASSQGQGAYEQYF.